The clone carrying this T cell receptor beta chain was detected only once. The CDR3 is 13 amino acids. Germline values: CDR1 LNHDA, CDR2 SQIVND (reference sequence). Trimming took off 7 bases at V and 6 bases at J, with 13 bases between the two ends. The record originates from a study of blood T cell repertoires in COVID-19. Study at large: T cells, B-cell-depleted T cells, or PBMCs supplied cDNA or gDNA.

The assay was immunoSEQ multiplex PCR, and TCRdb's table has in-frame clones only and misses some. Among around 240,000 clones, about nine tenths were seen once, and the ten largest hold approximately 1.2%. J is TRBJ1-5 and V is TRBV19; D ambiguous. The sequence was collected from a human donor in a cohort exposed to, infected with or recovered from COVID-19 (not recorded which). The donor label of this sample is uncertain. Sequenced material: PBMCs or T cells enriched from blood (not recorded which). The CDR3 sequence is CASNRLEGQPQHF. Here the CDR3 DNA reads TGTGCCAGTAACAGATTGGAAGGTCAGCCCCAGCATTTT. Together with reference TRBV19 and TRBJ1-5, the CDR3 gives the full variable domain: DGGITQSPKYLFRKEGQNVTLSCEQNLNHDAMYWYRQDPGQGLRLIYYSQIVNDFQKGDIAEGYSVSREKKESFPLTVTSAQKNPTAFYLCASNRLEGQPQHFGDGTRLSIL.